A single sample is the source of the 29 T cell receptor beta chains below, sequenced in a study of yellow fever vaccine responses in identical twins. Each CDR3 protein gets one entry after TCRdb re-called the RT-PCR reads with MiXCR. The table has under 20,000 distinct CDR3 sequences, approximately 68% seen once. Sequencing used T cells from blood (PBMCs), unsorted or a sorted subset (not recorded which), obtained before or after yellow fever vaccination (not recorded which). These receptors originate from a woman aged 18-30 years who received the yellow fever vaccine.

This clonotype was recorded a few times. V usage is TRBV23-1 and J usage is TRBJ2-7; 9 nucleotides agree with TRBD1. TRBV23-1 carries the ORF label, with uncertain function. The CDR3 consists of 17 residues. Trimming took 1 base from V and 5 from J; bases not matched to a gene: 12. The CDR3 loop reads CASSQWSRWDRANEQYF. CDR3 DNA: TGCGCCAGCAGTCAATGGTCTCGTTGGGACAGGGCCAACGAGCAGTACTTC.

The chain carries TRBV20-1 and TRBJ2-7; D is unresolved. Germline V CDR1 and CDR2: DFQATT, SNEGSKA (reference sequence). The CDR3 length is 11 residues. This CDR3 reads CSAKTNGPNVV. CDR3 bases: TGCAGTGCTAAAACGAACGGGCCCAACGTCGTC.

The CDR3 DNA is TGTGCCAGCAGGTTGATGAACACTGAAGCTTTCTTT. This translates into CASRLMNTEAFF. The chain joins TRBV2 to TRBJ1-1; the D is unclear. The CDR3 has 12 residues. Germline V gene data show CDR1 as SNHLY and CDR2 as FYNNEI. Deletions cut 6 bases from V and 0 bases from J, with 5 bases between.

The gene calls are TRBV13 and TRBJ2-7; 7 positions match TRBD2. Trimming removed 0 bases from V and 7 bases from J; junction bases left unmatched: 6. The CDR3 has 14 amino acids. Looked up from germline, CDR1 is PRHDT and CDR2 is FYEKMQ (reference sequence). The CDR3 nucleotides read TGTGCCAGCAGCTTAGGCCGATGGACTAGAGAGCAGTACTTC. Residues: CASSLGRWTREQYF.

The chain carries TRBV4-1 and TRBJ2-5; TRBD1 matches 12 bases. The CDR3 spans 16 residues. Germline loops: CDR1 MGHRA, CDR2 YSYEKL. The V segment lost 2 bases and the J segment 4 bases; nucleotides outside the gene matches: 5. CDR3 bases: TGCGCCAGCAGCCAAACCGGGACAGGGGGCATAGAGACCCAGTACTTC. Protein: CASSQTGTGGIETQYF.

The chain joins TRBV2 to TRBJ2-1; 9 bases align to TRBD1. The CDR3 sequence is 13 residues long. Per germline, CDR1 SNHLY and CDR2 FYNNEI. V was pared by 6 bases and J by 5 bases, with 2 bases of the junction left unmatched. Here the CDR3 reads CASRDRGDNEQFF. For the CDR3, the DNA is TGTGCCAGCAGGGACAGGGGTGACAATGAGCAGTTCTTC. Full variable domain (missing parts from reference TRBV2 and TRBJ2-1): EPEVTQTPSHQVTQMGQEVILRCVPISNHLYFYWYRQILGQKVEFLVSFYNNEISEKSEIFDDQFSVERPDGSNFTLKIRSTKLEDSAMYFCASRDRGDNEQFFGPGTRLTVL.

This clonotype is labeled as medium-sized. The chain is built from TRBV11-3 and TRBJ2-7, with D possibly matching TRBD2 (6 bases). Trimming pared 2 bases from V and 4 bases from J, leaving 18 bases between. CDR3 length equals 16 residues. In germline, CDR1 is SGHNT, CDR2 YENEEA. The CDR3 DNA reads TGTGCCAGCAGCTTAATCGAGGAACCGGGAGTATACGAGCAGTACTTC. Protein: CASSLIEEPGVYEQYF.

The chain has TRBV3-1 and TRBJ2-7; D ambiguous. This CDR3 comprises 16 residues. Trimming stripped 1 base from V and 2 bases from J, with 15 bases between. Per the germline V gene, CDR1 is LGHDT and CDR2 is YNNKEL (reference sequence). The CDR3 sequence is CASSQAPRAAAYEQYV. As DNA, the CDR3 is TGTGCCAGCAGCCAAGCTCCTCGGGCAGCCGCCTACGAGCAGTACGTC.

The rearrangement links TRBV2 to TRBJ2-7; unclear D gene. The V gene's germline CDR1 is SNHLY and CDR2 FYNNEI. CDR3 length equals 12 residues. V was trimmed by 3 bases and J by 4 bases, leaving 7 bases between them. The chain's CDR3 is CASSETGYEQYV. CDR3 DNA sequence: TGTGCCAGCAGTGAGACCGGGTACGAGCAGTACGTC.

There are a few counts of this clonotype. The CDR3 coding sequence is TGCGCCAGCAGCTTGGCCCGCTCAGGTGGAGAGACCCAGTACTTC. Translation: CASSLARSGGETQYF. The chain joins TRBV5-1 to TRBJ2-5; no clear D gene. CDR1 is SGHRS and CDR2 is YFSETQ in the germline V gene. The CDR3 extends over 15 amino acids. Trimming removed 0 bases at V and 4 bases at J, with 13 bases between.

The chain couples TRBV11-1 to TRBJ2-1, with 9 bases aligning to TRBD1. Germline V CDR1 and CDR2: SGHAT, FQDESV (reference sequence). The ends lost 1 base at V and 9 bases at J; junction bases unmatched: 10. This CDR3 is 16 amino acids long. The chain's CDR3 is CASSLVYGTGSGEQFF. CDR3 nucleotides: TGTGCCAGCAGCTTAGTCTACGGGACAGGGAGCGGTGAGCAGTTCTTC. Based on the CDR3 plus reference TRBV11-1 and TRBJ2-1, the full variable domain is EAEVAQSPRYKITEKSQAVAFWCDPISGHATLYWYRQILGQGPELLVQFQDESVVDDSQLPKDRFSAERLKGVDSTLKIQPAELGDSAMYLCASSLVYGTGSGEQFFGPGTRLTVL.

This chain uses TRBV6-5 with TRBJ2-1; TRBD2 matches 7 bases. The CDR3 has 16 residues. Looked up from germline, CDR1 is MNHEY and CDR2 is SVGAGI. The ends lost 0 bases at V and 0 bases at J; junction bases unmatched: 2. CDR3 sequence: CASSYSLAGSYNEQFF. CDR3 sequence (DNA): TGTGCCAGCAGTTACTCATTAGCGGGCTCCTACAATGAGCAGTTCTTC.

In this sample, this clonotype turned up a few times. V and J are TRBV11-2 and TRBJ1-1; TRBD1 might be the D (6 bases). This CDR3 has 15 residues. Germline V gene lookup returns CDR1 SGHAT and CDR2 FQNNGV. Trimming took off 1 base at V and 3 bases at J, with 12 bases between the two ends. In DNA, the CDR3 is TGTGCCAGCAGCTTAGGTTGGGGGCAGGACACTGAAGCTTTCTTT. This gives the protein CASSLGWGQDTEAFF.

This clonotype was detected only a few times. V gene TRBV5-1 combines with J gene TRBJ1-1; D is unclear. CDR3 length: 16 amino acids. Germline V gene sequence: CDR1 SGHRS, CDR2 YFSETQ. The V and J ends lost 1 base and 0 bases respectively, with 13 bases between them. The CDR3: CASSLSRNGMNTEAFF. The CDR3 DNA sequence: TGCGCCAGCAGCTTGTCCAGGAATGGGATGAACACTGAAGCTTTCTTT.

In this sample, this clonotype turned up once. The J gene is TRBJ1-2, the V gene TRBV18; perhaps TRBD1 as D (5 bases). V lost 3 bases to trimming and J lost 12 bases, with 17 bases between them. Per germline, CDR1 KGHSH and CDR2 LQKENI. The CDR3 is 13 amino acids. The CDR3, as DNA: TGTGCCAGCTCACCTCAGGGCTACGCTGGGAACACCTTC. The encoded protein is CASSPQGYAGNTF.

This clonotype is a singleton in its sample. The chain links TRBV13 to TRBJ2-1; TRBD2 might be the D (5 bases). CDR3 length: 14 residues. In germline, CDR1 is PRHDT, CDR2 FYEKMQ (reference sequence). V lost 8 bases and J lost 4, with 15 bases in between. CDR3 nucleotide sequence: TGTGCCAGCTGCCGTGGGAGTAATTACAATGAGCAGTTCTTC. This sequence encodes CASCRGSNYNEQFF.

This clonotype was seen a handful of times. The chain employs TRBV20-1 and TRBJ2-1; tentatively, D is TRBD2 (5 bases). CDR3 length equals 14 residues. The germline V gene encodes CDR1 DFQATT and CDR2 SNEGSKA (reference sequence). The ends were cut back, 3 bases at V and 6 bases at J, with 15 bases in the middle. The CDR3: CSASLAGPANEQFF. The CDR3 DNA sequence: TGCAGTGCTAGCCTAGCTGGGCCCGCCAATGAGCAGTTCTTC.

This clonotype was detected once. The chain joins TRBV12-3 or TRBV12-4 to TRBJ2-3; the D gene is possibly TRBD1 (5 bases). Trimming took off 5 bases at V and 0 bases at J, with 9 bases between the two ends. This CDR3 spans 14 amino acids. CDR3 coding DNA: TGTGCCAGCAGTCGACAGTCTAGCACAGATACGCAGTATTTT. Translating gives CASSRQSSTDTQYF.

This chain links TRBV19 with TRBJ2-1; a weak D match, TRBD2 (5 bases). This CDR3 has 11 amino acids. Germline CDR1 reads LNHDA; CDR2 reads SQIVND (reference sequence). V was shortened by 8 bases and J by 3 bases, with 5 bases between the two germline ends. In DNA form, the CDR3 reads TGTGCCAGTGGGAGCTACAATGAGCAGTTCTTC. This gives the protein CASGSYNEQFF.

The sample holds a few counts of this clonotype. The chain carries TRBV18 and TRBJ2-1, with D hard to call. Trimming pared 1 base from V and 7 bases from J, leaving 14 bases between. Germline CDR1 KGHSH, CDR2 LQKENI. The CDR3 extends over 15 amino acids. This CDR3 is CASSPQGLAKNEQFF. CDR3 nucleotides: TGTGCCAGCTCACCACAGGGTTTGGCCAAGAATGAGCAGTTCTTC. The variable domain in full, completed from reference TRBV18 and TRBJ2-1, reads NAGVMQNPRHLVRRRGQEARLRCSPMKGHSHVYWYRQLPEEGLKFMVYLQKENIIDESGMPKERFSAEFPKEGPSILRIQQVVRGDSAAYFCASSPQGLAKNEQFFGPGTRLTVL.

The rearrangement uses TRBV18 and TRBJ2-3; a possible D gene is TRBD2 (6 bases). CDR1 KGHSH and CDR2 LQKENI come from the germline V gene. The CDR3 contains 14 residues. V was shortened by 3 bases and J by 1 base, with 8 bases between the two germline ends. The CDR3 nucleotides are TGTGCCAGCTCACCGGGACTTGGCACAGATACGCAGTATTTT. Amino acid sequence: CASSPGLGTDTQYF.

The gene calls are TRBV20-1 and TRBJ2-7, with TRBD1 as a possible D gene (5 bases). The CDR3 consists of 11 residues. Per the germline V gene, CDR1 is DFQATT and CDR2 is SNEGSKA (reference sequence). The V end lost 5 bases, the J end lost 7 bases, and 12 bases lay between the germline ends. CDR3: CSAQGPGEQYV. For the CDR3, the DNA is TGCAGTGCTCAGGGCCCTGGGGAGCAGTACGTC.

This clonotype turned up a few times. The chain carries TRBV2 and TRBJ2-1; D may match TRBD1 or TRBD2 (6 bases each). This CDR3 has 11 residues. V lost 7 bases, J lost 8 bases, and 9 bases lay in between. Germline assignment: CDR1 SNHLY and CDR2 FYNNEI. Here the CDR3 reads CASNREDEQFF. DNA for the CDR3: TGTGCCAGCAACAGGGAGGATGAGCAGTTCTTC.

This rearrangement joins TRBV9 to TRBJ2-3, with 7 bases that match TRBD2. The germline CDR1 and CDR2 sequences are SGDLS and YYNGEE. V shed 0 bases, J shed 6 bases, and the junction held 1 base outside the gene matches. The CDR3 extends over 13 amino acids. CDR3 in DNA: TGTGCCAGCAGCGTAGCGGGGGGTGATACGCAGTATTTT. Protein sequence: CASSVAGGDTQYF.

The sample holds one count of this clonotype. The V and J genes are TRBV13 and TRBJ2-1, with unresolved D. In germline, CDR1 is PRHDT, CDR2 FYEKMQ (reference sequence). Trimming took off 5 bases at V and 0 bases at J, with 8 bases between the two ends. The CDR3 loop spans 14 amino acids. CDR3 coding DNA: TGTGCCAGCAGCAGCTATAGCTCCTACAATGAGCAGTTCTTC. It encodes CASSSYSSYNEQFF.

V usage is TRBV10-3 and J usage is TRBJ2-1, with 8 bases that match TRBD2. CDR3 size: 14 residues. V dropped 11 bases and J dropped 8; count of bases not matched to a gene: 14. Germline CDR1 is ENHRY and CDR2 is SYGVKD. For the CDR3, the DNA is TGTGCCGCGAGCGGGAGCGGGGTTGTGGATGAGCAGTTCTTC. Protein product: CAASGSGVVDEQFF.

This sequence joins TRBV4-1 and TRBJ2-5; D remains unclear. The CDR3 is 13 residues long. Trimming took 3 bases from V and 5 from J, leaving 10 bases between them. Germline V CDR1 and CDR2: MGHRA, YSYEKL. CDR3 in DNA: TGCGCCAGCAGCCATTTTTTTGATGAGACCCAGTACTTC. Protein: CASSHFFDETQYF.

This clonotype appeared once. The CDR3 bases are TGTGCCAGCAGCCAAGTTTTCGGGGAGCTGTTTTTT. Encoded protein: CASSQVFGELFF. The chain couples TRBV14 to TRBJ2-2, with D unresolved. CDR3 size: 12 residues. Trimming shortened V by 1 base and J by 7 bases, and 4 bases separated the two germline ends. CDR1 is SGHDN and CDR2 is FVKESK in the germline V gene.

The gene calls are TRBV6-1 and TRBJ2-2; 7 nucleotides agree with TRBD1. Germline loops: CDR1 MNHNS, CDR2 SASEGT. This CDR3 comprises 14 residues. The V and J ends lost 6 bases and 7 bases, in that order; junction bases with no gene match: 8. CDR3 residues: CASRGEQGIGELFF. CDR3 coding DNA: TGTGCCAGCAGGGGAGAACAGGGGATCGGGGAGCTGTTTTTT.